This record looks at one T cell receptor (beta chain) sequence and its context. The CDR3 sequence is 15 residues long. Trimming cost V 2 bases and J 5 bases, with 13 bases left between them. Germline CDR1 SEHNR, CDR2 FQNEAQ (reference sequence). The data were obtained in a study of blood T cell repertoires in COVID-19. The data were produced by immunoSEQ multiplex PCR, yet TCRdb's version contains in-frame clones alone and is incomplete. The sample has about 220,000 clones; around 80% are singletons. The specimen sequenced was peripheral blood. The V and J genes are TRBV7-9 and TRBJ1-5; D is undetermined. This clonotype was obtained from a man between 25 and 39 years old with active or convalescent COVID-19. The CDR3 loop is CASSLRETTHQPQHF. The CDR3 nucleotides are TGTGCCAGCAGCTTAAGGGAGACGACCCATCAGCCCCAGCATTTT. Full variable domain (missing parts from reference TRBV7-9 and TRBJ1-5): DTGVSQNPRHKITKRGQNVTFRCDPISEHNRLYWYRQTLGQGPEFLTYFQNEAQLEKSRLLSDRFSAERPKGSFSTLEIQRTEQGDSAMYLCASSLRETTHQPQHFGDGTRLSIL.